The following is a T cell receptor (beta chain) sequence with its context. It lacks a known antigen. The input lacks base qualities; no much larger clone sits a single base away. The source of the sample is a study of T cells in Graves' hyperthyroidism and ophthalmopathy (dated by TCRdb to the late 2010s). In the study overall: Peripheral blood samples were taken at the time of initial diagnosis, prior to any treatment. The 100 discovery patients were divided at random into training and test sets in a 7:3 ratio. To identify TCR V-J signatures that set the groups apart, the researchers used a discovery cohort of roughly 100 patients, made up of under 50 with Graves' ophthalmopathy and 57 with stable Graves' hyperthyroidism. The study also compared thyroid tissue and blood T-cell repertoires from about six Graves' hyperthyroidism patients. Prospective prediction of ophthalmopathy was tested in an independent validation cohort consisting of under 20 hyperthyroidism patients and some 17 patients who later progressed to ophthalmopathy. TCR Vbeta CDR3 sequencing of roughly 140 peripheral blood samples (roughly 43 ophthalmopathy, about 75 hyperthyroidism and roughly 17 progressor patients) is reported in the paper. Once sampling was done, hyperthyroidism patients were given methimazole at a starting dose of 30 mg daily, whereas ophthalmopathy patients were given high-dose intravenous methylprednisolone.

Hyperthyroidism patients were aged 18 to 65 years and newly diagnosed, with disease duration of less than 2 months. Patients with uncontrolled infections, other autoimmune diseases, pregnancy or lactation were excluded. Diagnoses were based on clinical symptoms, serum thyroxine and TRAb, thyroid ultrasound and orbital computed tomography. For progressor patients, blood was drawn at the first diagnosis of hyperthyroidism, before any ophthalmopathy symptoms had appeared. PBMCs were isolated from roughly 10 ml of fresh peripheral blood by Ficoll-Paque density gradient centrifugation. Progressor patients were initially diagnosed with Graves' hyperthyroidism and developed ophthalmopathy during follow-up. Total RNA was extracted with Trizol reagent, and quality was checked on an Agilent 2100 Bioanalyzer. Overall results and qualifications from the work: Blood samples also contained most of the expanded thyroid clonotypes (frequency above 0.001), which suggests that blood repertoires may reflect thyroid immune responses. Sample size was not statistically predetermined, and investigators were not blinded to group allocation. During validation, the model predicted progression to ophthalmopathy a median of about 6.3 months ahead of onset, with almost 71% sensitivity and roughly 75% specificity. A 13 V-J signature model separated ophthalmopathy from stable hyperthyroidism, with roughly 88% sensitivity and roughly 81% specificity in cross-validation and 80%/75% in testing.

Amplification of TCR beta CDR3 regions was carried out from RNA transcripts. The first round of RT-PCR for the TCR CDR3 was performed with the HTBI primer set and the Qiagen OneStep RT-PCR kit. Libraries were constructed in a second round of multiplex PCR, after which size selection and purification were carried out. Paired-end sequencing of the libraries was performed with 100 bp reads on an Illumina HiSeq2000. Per the original workflow: Raw data were processed with SOAPnuke, discarding reads with adapters, uncalled bases, mean Phred below 15, or no exact constant-primer or identifier match. COPE v1.2.5 was used to merge high-quality paired reads, and clonotypes were defined as unique nucleotide sequences. MiTCR v1.1 was used to align clonotypes to the IMGT TRBV, TRBD and TRBJ reference segments. The analysis was restricted to V-J combinations with a frequency above 0.0001, which together covered 98% to 99.2% of the repertoires. A TCS score was defined as the ratio between F50 (clonal expansion) and ExV (chaos), using BLOSUM62-based TCRdist between CDR3 peptides within each V-J. Welch's t-statistics and random forest reduced some 510 V-J features to fewer than 15, which were used in a naive Bayes classifier (R e1071). TCRdb itself trimmed the public reads at Q25 with fastp, ran MiXCR and retained productive beta chains. All rows with the same CDR3 protein become a single entry with the most common DNA and genes. In this record, the V and J calls reflect TCRdb's handling and not the investigators' own analysis. This sample is represented by 250,000 to 300,000 distinct CDR3 sequences; roughly 15% of them were singletons. In total, the top ten clones hold less than 15% of the sample.

From its cysteine to its phenylalanine, the CDR3 spans 17 amino acids. Only the CDR3 portion is preserved as DNA: 51 bases, with reading frame beginning at the first base. The germline V gene encodes CDR1 SGHAT and CDR2 FQDESV (reference sequence). V gives up 2 bases and J gives up 0 bases, and the segment between their germline ends measures 14 bases. This TCR derives from a woman in her thirties or forties with Graves' hyperthyroidism that later progressed to Graves' ophthalmopathy. The sequenced sample consisted of blood. The chain was built from TRBV11-1 and TRBJ2-1; no confident D gene assignment can be made. The CDR3 loop reads CASSLKYLKSSYNEQFF. The sequence in DNA is TGTGCCAGCAGCTTAAAGTATCTGAAGAGCTCCTACAATGAGCAGTTCTTC.